The 15 T cell receptor beta chains below all came from one sample that was sequenced in a study of T-cell reconstitution after alpha-beta-depleted transplantation in children. Using unique molecular identifiers, the investigators prepared the TCRbeta library. A single record per CDR3 protein comes from TCRdb applying MiXCR to the PCR reads. This table has hundreds of thousands of distinct CDR3 sequences, approximately 16% appearing once. The sequences come from PBMCs from the stem cell graft donor, collected from the stem cell graft. These receptors originate from a human donor who donated a stem cell graft to a child with acute myeloid leukemia.

This clonotype was detected only a few times. Here the CDR3 reads CASSQQGGAGTNIQYF. CDR3 in DNA: TGTGCCAGCAGCCAGCAAGGGGGGGCTGGTACTAACATTCAGTACTTC. This sequence joins TRBV9 and TRBJ2-4; D possibly corresponds to TRBD2 (7 bases). The V and J ends lost 4 bases and 7 bases respectively, with 21 bases between them. CDR1 and CDR2 (germline): SGDLS, YYNGEE. CDR3 size: 16 residues.

The chain joins TRBV9 to TRBJ2-2; 7 nucleotides match TRBD1. CDR1 is SGDLS, CDR2 YYNGEE, per germline. CDR3 length equals 16 residues. The ends lost 2 bases at V and 1 base at J; junction bases unmatched: 5. The CDR3 DNA follows: TGTGCCAGCAGCGTGACAGGGTCCTTGAACACCGGGGAGCTGTTTTTT. Translated: CASSVTGSLNTGELFF.

This clonotype was detected many times. This chain uses TRBV15 with TRBJ2-5, with D unresolved. Germline-derived CDR1 and CDR2 are LNHNV and YYDKDF (reference sequence). The CDR3 loop spans 12 amino acids. Deletions cut 1 base from V and 2 bases from J, with 2 bases between. CDR3 in amino acids: CATSRGQETQYF. In DNA, the CDR3 is TGTGCCACCAGCAGAGGGCAAGAGACCCAGTACTTC.

This clonotype was counted between two and nine times. The chain links TRBV7-2 to TRBJ2-3; D uncertain. Trimming took off 8 bases at V and 8 bases at J, with 11 bases between the two ends. The CDR3 runs 11 residues. The germline CDR1 and CDR2 sequences are SGHTA and FQGNSA. The CDR3 region is CASSEAGTQYF. The CDR3 bases are TGTGCCAGCTCAGAAGCAGGTACGCAGTATTTT.

CDR3 amino acids: CASSSLAGGGQPQHF. The CDR3 coding sequence is TGTGCCAGCAGTTCCCTTGCGGGGGGCGGGCAGCCCCAGCATTTT. The chain couples TRBV7-9 to TRBJ1-5; D perhaps matches TRBD1 (6 bases). V was cut by 6 bases and J by 7 bases, with 19 bases left in between. CDR1 is SEHNR, CDR2 FQNEAQ, per germline (reference sequence). This CDR3 spans 15 amino acids.

There are many counts of this clonotype. The chain has TRBV6-1 and TRBJ2-7; possibly TRBD1 for D (5 bases). Trimming stripped 4 bases from V and 5 bases from J, with 18 bases between. Germline V CDR1 and CDR2: MNHNS, SASEGT. The CDR3 extends over 15 amino acids. CDR3 DNA sequence: TGTGCCAGCAGTGTACAGGAAAGGGGTATCGACGAGCAGTACTTC. It translates to CASSVQERGIDEQYF.

The J gene is TRBJ1-2, the V gene TRBV6-2 or TRBV6-3; D may be TRBD1 (6 bases). V was shortened by 8 bases and J by 2 bases, with 12 bases between the two germline ends. This CDR3 spans 13 amino acids. Germline V gene data show CDR1 as MNHEY and CDR2 as SVGEGT. The CDR3 spells CASPGQPNYGYTF. The CDR3 DNA sequence: TGTGCCAGCCCCGGACAGCCGAACTATGGCTACACCTTC.

This clonotype has only a few counts. The chain links TRBV4-1 to TRBJ1-5; D is uncertain. The germline gives CDR1 MGHRA, CDR2 YSYEKL. Trimming stripped 0 bases from V and 9 bases from J, with 15 bases between. The CDR3 loop spans 15 amino acids. DNA for the CDR3: TGCGCCAGCAGCCAAGATAAGAACCCTTCCTGGCCCCAGCATTTT. Translating it yields CASSQDKNPSWPQHF.

The chain uses TRBV5-1 and TRBJ2-2; 8 positions match TRBD1. CDR3 length: 15 residues. With 6 bases clipped from V and 5 bases from J, the junction kept 9 bases outside the gene matches. Germline CDR1 SGHRS, CDR2 YFSETQ. The CDR3 loop reads CASKSDTGGTGELFF. For the CDR3, the DNA is TGCGCCAGCAAATCGGACACAGGGGGGACCGGGGAGCTGTTTTTT.

There are many counts of this clonotype. The chain recombines TRBV20-1 with TRBJ1-2; 7 bases match TRBD1. With V trimmed by 3 bases and J by 4 bases, 14 bases remained unmatched. Germline-derived CDR1 and CDR2 are DFQATT and SNEGSKA (reference sequence). This CDR3 is 16 amino acids long. The CDR3 region has the DNA TGCAGTGCTAGGGCAGATGACAGGGCCTCCATCTATGGCTACACCTTC. Its protein is CSARADDRASIYGYTF.

This clonotype showed up just a few times. The chain has TRBV6-5 and TRBJ2-2; D is perhaps TRBD1 (6 bases). The CDR3 is made up of 16 amino acids. Germline assignment: CDR1 MNHEY and CDR2 SVGAGI. The V end was cut by 4 bases, the J end by 4 bases, with 16 bases between. CDR3 bases: TGTGCCAGCAGTTTGGCTTTCAGGGGCCGCACCGGGGAGCTGTTTTTT. It codes for CASSLAFRGRTGELFF.

At least ten counts were recorded for this clonotype. This chain connects TRBV5-1 to TRBJ2-1; D gene unclear. The CDR3 extends over 15 amino acids. The germline CDR1 and CDR2 sequences are SGHRS and YFSETQ. The V gene lost 0 bases and the J gene lost 9 bases, with 16 bases spanning the gap. The CDR3 DNA is TGCGCCAGCAGCTTGGCCAGGCAGGCTACAACTGAGCAGTTCTTC. It yields the protein CASSLARQATTEQFF.

In this sample, this clonotype turned up many times. V usage is TRBV12-3 or TRBV12-4 and J usage is TRBJ1-2, with D possibly being TRBD1 (5 bases). V lost 2 bases, J lost 7 bases, and 11 bases lay in between. The CDR3 totals 13 residues. CDR3 loop: CASSLMWDGGYTF. As DNA, the CDR3 is TGTGCCAGCAGTTTAATGTGGGACGGTGGCTACACCTTC.

The CDR3 loop is CASSLSAGELFF. DNA for the CDR3: TGTGCCAGCAGCTTAAGTGCCGGGGAGCTGTTTTTT. The genes are TRBV27 and TRBJ2-2; unclear D gene. Trimming removed 6 bases at V and 6 bases at J, with 8 bases between. Germline CDR1 and CDR2: MNHEY and SMNVEV (reference sequence). The CDR3 sequence is 12 residues long.

The chain uses TRBV13 and TRBJ2-7; TRBD2 might be the D (5 bases). The CDR3 is 17 amino acids. V shed 0 bases and J shed 0 bases, with 15 bases lying between them. Germline V gene lookup returns CDR1 PRHDT and CDR2 FYEKMQ (reference sequence). This chain's CDR3 is CASSLGGGLLSSYEQYV. The DNA for the CDR3 is TGTGCCAGCAGCTTAGGGGGCGGGCTTTTGAGCTCCTACGAGCAGTACGTC.